A selection of T cell receptor beta chains follows, all from one sample in a study of blood T cell repertoires in COVID-19. Assay: immunoSEQ multiplex PCR; the TCRdb copy retains only in-frame clones and omits some. The sample has about 23,000 clones, roughly 92% seen once. The source material was peripheral blood. The source of these receptors is a human donor in a cohort sampled during active COVID-19. CDR3s include the opening cysteine and the closing phenylalanine or tryptophan. D genes are given only for firm matches. Not all rows give a size; the values are once, few, many and, for expanded clones, a class.

size	length	V	D	J	CDR3	DNA
.	15	TRBV7-9	TRBD2	TRBJ2-3	CASSLVIGGDPTQYF	TGTGCCAGCAGCTTAGTAATCGGGGGGGATCCTACGCAGTATTTT
.	15	TRBV5-4	.	TRBJ2-3	CASSLEQFSTDTQYF	TGTGCCAGCAGCTTGGAACAGTTTAGCACAGATACGCAGTATTTT
.	15	TRBV29-1	TRBD1	TRBJ2-2	CSVGWTGHETGELFF	TGCAGCGTTGGCTGGACAGGTCATGAGACCGGGGAGCTGTTTTTT
.	15	TRBV19	.	TRBJ1-2	CASSTRGSLPYGYTF	TGTGCCAGTAGTACAAGAGGATCTTTACCCTATGGCTACACCTTC
.	15	TRBV27	TRBD2	TRBJ2-7	CASSLYSGVSYEQYF	TGTGCCAGCAGTTTATATAGCGGGGTAAGCTACGAGCAGTACTTC
once	15	TRBV7-8	TRBD1	TRBJ1-5	CASSPGDRVGQPQHF	TGTGCCAGCAGCCCCGGGGACAGGGTTGGACAGCCCCAGCATTTT
.	17	TRBV12-5	.	TRBJ1-6	CASAQGQGTVIGSPLHF	TGTGCTAGTGCCCAAGGGCAGGGCACTGTTATAGGTTCACCCCTCCACTTT
.	12	TRBV2	.	TRBJ2-7	CASRATGYEQYF	TGTGCCAGCAGAGCCACAGGATACGAGCAGTACTTC
.	14	TRBV27	.	TRBJ1-5	CASKRGGSNQPQHF	TGTGCCAGCAAGCGGGGCGGGAGCAATCAGCCCCAGCATTTT
.	11	TRBV20-1	.	TRBJ2-5	CSAQGWETQYF	TGCAGTGCCCAGGGGTGGGAGACCCAGTACTTC
.	17	TRBV5-5	TRBD2	TRBJ2-5	CASSLETSGGQRGTQYF	TGTGCCAGCAGCTTGGAGACTAGCGGGGGGCAGAGGGGAACCCAGTACTTC
.	14	TRBV3-1/TRBV3-2	TRBD2	TRBJ2-3	CASSQSGGTDTQYF	TGTGCCAGCAGCCAATCGGGGGGAACAGATACGCAGTATTTT
.	15	TRBV7-8	.	TRBJ1-1	CASSYVSGANTEAFF	TGTGCCAGCAGCTATGTGTCAGGGGCGAACACTGAAGCTTTCTTT
.	15	TRBV5-1	.	TRBJ2-2	CASSLPGANTGELFF	TGCGCCAGCAGCCTACCGGGAGCGAACACCGGGGAGCTGTTTTTT
once	17	TRBV4-3	.	TRBJ2-1	CASSQEGSGRANNEQFF	TGCGCCAGCAGCCAAGAGGGTTCGGGAAGGGCGAACAATGAGCAGTTCTTC
.	14	TRBV29-1	TRBD1	TRBJ2-5	CSVALQGASETQYF	TGCAGCGTTGCTCTACAGGGGGCATCAGAGACCCAGTACTTC
few	14	TRBV11-3	.	TRBJ1-1	CASSSGLKQGEAFF	TGTGCCAGCAGCTCGGGACTGAAGCAAGGTGAAGCTTTCTTT
.	14	TRBV19	.	TRBJ1-4	CASSKSWGGEKLFF	TGTGCCAGTAGCAAATCATGGGGCGGTGAAAAACTGTTTTTT
.	16	TRBV5-1	TRBD1	TRBJ1-2	CASSLGPTGTGNGYTF	TGCGCCAGCAGCTTGGGCCCCACCGGGACAGGGAATGGCTACACCTTC
.	14	TRBV7-3	.	TRBJ2-2	CASSPIPGTGELFF	TGTGCCAGCAGCCCTATTCCCGGGACCGGGGAGCTGTTTTTT
.	18	TRBV7-2	.	TRBJ1-5	CASSLAQGNGFSSQPQHF	TGTGCCAGCAGCTTAGCGCAGGGTAACGGGTTCAGCTCTCAGCCCCAGCATTTT
few	13	TRBV30	.	TRBJ1-1	CACPGALGTEAFF	TGTGCCTGCCCAGGGGCTCTGGGCACTGAAGCTTTCTTT
.	15	TRBV11-2	TRBD2	TRBJ2-3	CASSLSGASTDTQYF	TGTGCCAGCAGCTTAAGCGGGGCGAGCACAGATACGCAGTATTTT
.	16	TRBV4-1	.	TRBJ2-3	CASSQGVSLGTDTQYF	TGCGCCAGCAGCCAAGGCGTGTCACTGGGCACAGATACGCAGTATTTT
once	14	TRBV2	TRBD1	TRBJ1-4	CASSRDSNNEKLFF	TGTGCCAGCAGCCGGGACAGTAATAATGAAAAACTGTTTTTT
.	13	TRBV5-1	.	TRBJ2-1	CASSPAGRDEQFF	TGCGCCAGCAGCCCGGCCGGTCGGGATGAGCAGTTCTTC
.	15	TRBV9	TRBD1	TRBJ2-3	CASSVAGQGAHTQYF	TGTGCCAGCAGCGTAGCGGGACAGGGGGCCCATACGCAGTATTTT
.	15	TRBV19	.	TRBJ1-2	CASSAALTVNYGYTF	TGTGCCAGTAGTGCCGCCCTGACAGTGAACTATGGCTACACCTTC
.	12	TRBV28	TRBD2	TRBJ2-7	CASSLGRGEQYF	TGTGCCAGCAGTTTGGGGAGGGGCGAGCAGTACTTC
once	14	TRBV5-1	.	TRBJ2-7	CASSLLALSYEQYF	TGCGCCAGCAGCTTGTTAGCGCTATCCTACGAGCAGTACTTC
.	14	TRBV6-2/TRBV6-3	.	TRBJ2-3	CASRRGLGTDTQYF	TGTGCCAGCCGCCGGGGGCTGGGCACAGATACGCAGTATTTT
.	14	TRBV9	.	TRBJ2-5	CASSAGLSLETQYF	TGTGCCAGCAGCGCGGGACTCTCACTGGAGACCCAGTACTTC
.	17	TRBV7-9	TRBD1	TRBJ1-1	CASSSPQPGQPNTEAFF	TGTGCCAGCAGTTCCCCTCAGCCGGGACAGCCGAACACTGAAGCTTTCTTT
.	13	TRBV6-5	.	TRBJ2-7	CASTQREGTPQYF	TGTGCCAGCACCCAGAGGGAGGGGACACCACAGTACTTC
once	18	TRBV6-2/TRBV6-3	TRBD1	TRBJ1-6	CASSSAGQASSYNSPLHF	TGTGCCAGCAGTTCCGCGGGACAGGCGAGCTCCTATAATTCACCCCTCCACTTT
.	15	TRBV5-4	.	TRBJ1-3	CASIDRGDSGNTIYF	TGTGCCAGCATCGACCGGGGTGACTCTGGAAACACCATATATTTT
once	20	TRBV10-2	TRBD2	TRBJ2-1	CASREGTSGGPKHLYNEQFF	TGCGCCAGCAGGGAGGGGACTAGCGGGGGACCGAAACATCTTTACAATGAGCAGTTCTTC
.	18	TRBV7-2	TRBD2	TRBJ2-3	CASSSTSGIMASTDTQYF	TGTGCCAGCAGCTCGACTAGCGGGATTATGGCTAGCACAGATACGCAGTATTTT